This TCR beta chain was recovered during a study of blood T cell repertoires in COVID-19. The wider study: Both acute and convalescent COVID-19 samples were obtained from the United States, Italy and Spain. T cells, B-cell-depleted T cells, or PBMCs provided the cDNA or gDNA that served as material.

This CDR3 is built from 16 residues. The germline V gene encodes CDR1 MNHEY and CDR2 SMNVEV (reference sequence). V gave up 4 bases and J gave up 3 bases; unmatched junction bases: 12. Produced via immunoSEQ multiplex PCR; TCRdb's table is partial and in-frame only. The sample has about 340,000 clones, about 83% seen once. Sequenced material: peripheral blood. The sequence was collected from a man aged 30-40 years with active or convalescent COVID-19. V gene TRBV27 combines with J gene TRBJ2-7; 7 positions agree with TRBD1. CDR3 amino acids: CASSSRAGTAIYEQYF. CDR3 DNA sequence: TGTGCCAGCAGTTCCCGTGCCGGGACAGCAATCTACGAGCAGTACTTC.